This TCR beta chain comes out of a study of shared clonotypes between healthy human individuals (dated by TCRdb to about 2020). About the investigation overall: Three men and a couple of women, aged 18 to 49 years, made up the cohort. To estimate repertoire size and how much clonotypes are shared between individuals, the study performed deep sequencing of blood TCR repertoires from roughly five healthy adults. For each donor, CD4 naive and CD4 memory were each given three plates, CD8 naive was given two plates, and CD8 memory was given one plate. Per donor, leukapheresis produced somewhere between about 0.94 and 9 billion PBMCs. To increase sequencing depth and limit assay-specific biases, different laboratories used diverse techniques to prepare libraries and sequence TCR repertoires. Broad study findings and their caveats: Based on pairwise subsampling, the degree of clonotype sharing among donors was expected to be affected by sequencing depth. Rarefaction of sorted-subset datasets indicated incomplete sequencing despite the large sequencing depth. Sampling was restricted to blood, and TCR repertoires in tissues likely differ from the TCR repertoires found in blood. Sharing across a handful of donors was observed for around 5% of naive CD4, 3.5% of naive CD8, roughly 2.4% of memory CD4, and over 0.3% of memory CD8 clonotypes. Larger estimated clonotype richness was generally found for naive subsets than for memory subsets. Higher generation probabilities were observed for clonotypes shared by all four sorted-subset donors than for non-shared clonotypes. Because the study included only a small number of donors, the genetic and exposure-history diversity represented was limited.

The CDR3 runs 13 amino acids, cysteine and phenylalanine included. Left in the record is the CDR3 DNA by itself, 39 bases read in frame from the first base. The germline ends are 14 bases apart after V is trimmed by 2 bases and J by 6 bases. CDR1 SQVTM and CDR2 ANQGSEA are derived from the germline V gene. This clone was detected once. The target of this receptor is not known. No much larger clone is present one base from it, and per-base qualities are unavailable. CD8 naive samples were CD45RO-negative cells positively selected for CCR7, giving a CD45RA+CCR7+ population that excluded TemRA cells. The donors were healthy, HIV-negative adults who had no recently reported acute infections or vaccinations. All donors were Caucasian adults living in Nashville, Tennessee, USA. Blood was obtained by leukapheresis, after which PBMCs were separated by Ficoll-Histopaque density gradient centrifugation and cryopreserved in liquid nitrogen vapor phase. Purity and quantity of every magnetically sorted T cell population were checked by analytical flow cytometry. From each sorted fraction, genomic DNA was isolated and quantified by UV absorbance on a Nanodrop 2000c.

Using the deep immunoSEQ assay, multiplex PCR amplified TCR CDR3 regions from genomic DNA. Genomic DNA extracted from each cell subset was distributed evenly over all wells of several immunoSEQ 96-well plates, and each plate served as one replicate. For sorted subsets, 200 to 250 ng of genomic DNA, equivalent to some 30,000 T cell genomes, went into each replicate PCR. The purified libraries were quantified using a Qubit 3.0 fluorometer, sized with a Bioanalyzer 2100, and then quantified again using the KAPA Library Quantification kit. A separate single-read 150-cycle Illumina NextSeq 550 flow cell was used to sequence each immunoSEQ 96-well plate. From the authors' description of their analysis: The immunoSEQ output contained only junctional sequences without quality scores, so filtering could not match that applied to full-length reads. Sequences were annotated with PyIR, a Python wrapper for IgBLAST v1.9, using IMGT germline references to assign V/J genes and CDR3. Reads were removed for weak V/J assignments (E-value above 1e-6), missing CDR3, stop codons, out-of-frame junctions, or ambiguous translated residues. V3J clonotypes were defined by identical inferred V gene, J gene, and CDR3 amino acid sequence. To compute the percentage overlap between repertoires, the number of shared unique clonotypes was divided by the size of the smaller repertoire. Repertoire richness was assessed with RTK rarefaction, the Chao1 estimator, and Recon v2.1 estimates of unobserved clonotypes. OLGA was used to compute generation probabilities for all TCRbeta clonotypes that the gDNA method yielded from four donors. This is the immuneACCESS table as TCRdb keeps it, with only in-frame sequences that have V and J called. A part of the clones is gone; compared with another copy, unresolved V genes explain less than half, and the rest is unexplained. V and J calls and clone size come straight from that table; D and trimming were deduced from the DNA. The sample table lists about 590,000 clones, 95% to 96% of them with a count of one. Over 0.09% of the sample goes to the ten largest clones.

The receptor's source is a woman aged 25 to 39 in good health. The rearrangement joined TRBV29-1 to TRBJ2-7, with the D gene not clear enough to name. Sequencing input: naive CD8+ T cells sorted from blood. The sample's cell subset or site label, decoded: CD45RA+CCR7+. The nucleotide sequence reads TGCAGCGTTGAACAAGAAAGCACCCGCGAGCAGTACTTC. Translation gives CSVEQESTREQYF.